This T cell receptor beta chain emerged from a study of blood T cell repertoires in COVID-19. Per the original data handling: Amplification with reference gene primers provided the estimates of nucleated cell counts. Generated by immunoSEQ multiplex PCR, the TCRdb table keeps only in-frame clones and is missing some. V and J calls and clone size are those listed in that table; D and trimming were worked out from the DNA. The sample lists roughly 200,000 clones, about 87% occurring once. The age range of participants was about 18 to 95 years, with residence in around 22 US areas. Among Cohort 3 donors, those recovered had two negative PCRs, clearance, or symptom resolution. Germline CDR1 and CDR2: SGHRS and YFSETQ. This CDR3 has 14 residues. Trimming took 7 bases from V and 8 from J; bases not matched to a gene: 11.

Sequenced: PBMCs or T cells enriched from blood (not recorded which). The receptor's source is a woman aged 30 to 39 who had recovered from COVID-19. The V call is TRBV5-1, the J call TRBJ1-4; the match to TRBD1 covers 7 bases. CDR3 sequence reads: CASAPQGVGEKLFF. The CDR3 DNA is TGCGCCAGCGCCCCGCAGGGGGTTGGAGAAAAACTGTTTTTT.